Below, 21 T cell receptor beta chains from the same sample are listed, as sequenced in a study of spatial heterogeneity in lung cancer (dated by TCRdb to between 2017 and 2020). The library was generated by 5' RACE. The sequencer was a NextSeq 500. TCRdb handled the public reads itself, with Q25 trimming in fastp and clone calling in MiXCR, and kept productive beta chains. Records with the same CDR3 protein are collapsed into one entry carrying the most frequent genes and DNA. The sample table lists about 120,000 distinct CDR3 sequences, approximately 12% of them with a count of one. The top ten clonotypes cover roughly 15% of the sample. The time point label here, explained by the study, means: blood at routine non-recurrence follow-up after resection. TCR sequencing used whole RNA extracted from tumor and nontumor lung tissue, or from cryopreserved PBMC samples, without cell sorting. The source material was PBMCs, sampled at follow-up. These receptor sequences come from a male donor with early-stage non-small cell lung cancer.

This clonotype was picked up many times. The chain recombines TRBV20-1 with TRBJ1-1; maybe TRBD1 (5 bases). Trimming stripped 3 bases from V and 3 bases from J, with 17 bases between. The germline V gene encodes CDR1 DFQATT and CDR2 SNEGSKA (reference sequence). This CDR3 has 15 amino acids. The CDR3 region has the DNA TGCAGTGCTAGTGGGCGTGAGTCAGGGCACACTGAAGCTTTCTTT. This codes for CSASGRESGHTEAFF.

This clonotype showed up many times. The chain is built from TRBV6-1 and TRBJ2-1; 7 nucleotides line up with TRBD1. Germline V gene lookup returns CDR1 MNHNS and CDR2 SASEGT. V trimming: 5 bases; J trimming: 8 bases; junction bases outside the gene matches: 18. CDR3 length: 17 residues. The CDR3 is CASSPIPSWGQLDEQFF. Here the CDR3 DNA reads TGTGCCAGCAGTCCTATCCCATCTTGGGGACAGTTGGATGAGCAGTTCTTC.

The CDR3 sequence: CASSSYIDFTDTQYF. The CDR3 coding sequence is TGTGCCAGCAGTTCGTACATAGATTTCACAGATACGCAGTATTTT. V is TRBV12-3 or TRBV12-4 and J is TRBJ2-3; D unclear. The CDR3 loop spans 15 amino acids. The V gene lost 4 bases and the J gene lost 2 bases, with 13 bases spanning the gap.

This clonotype was recorded a few times. The chain has TRBV10-3 and TRBJ2-7; TRBD1 agrees at 9 bases. In germline, CDR1 is ENHRY, CDR2 SYGVKD. The CDR3 extends over 14 amino acids. The J segment lost 7 bases and the V segment lost 11 bases, leaving 15 bases of the junction unmatched. CDR3 bases: TGTGCCTCAGGGCCGGGACAGGGTTCGAGTGAGCAGTACTTC. This codes for CASGPGQGSSEQYF.

This clonotype was recorded at least ten times. The conserved phenylalanine or tryptophan normally closing the CDR3 is absent here, so this likely arose from a read error. Because the CDR3's place on the DNA is in doubt, the DNA is left out and the CDR3 is given as listed by TCRdb. This sequence joins TRBV7-2 and TRBJ2-7; TRBD2, the table's D call, lacks a check against the DNA. Looked up from germline, CDR1 is SGHTA and CDR2 is FQGNSA. A total of 10 residues make up the CDR3, ends included. The CDR3 protein is CASSEDREPR.

The chain combines TRBV7-9 with TRBJ1-5, with D perhaps TRBD1 (5 bases). There are 15 residues in the CDR3. V was trimmed by 0 bases and J by 7 bases, leaving 13 bases between them. Germline values: CDR1 SEHNR, CDR2 FQNEAQ (reference sequence). CDR3 sequence reads: CASSLAMGLRQPQHF. Here the CDR3 DNA reads TGTGCCAGCAGCTTAGCCATGGGACTTCGACAGCCCCAGCATTTT. Variable domain in full (rest from reference TRBV7-9 and TRBJ1-5): DTGVSQNPRHKITKRGQNVTFRCDPISEHNRLYWYRQTLGQGPEFLTYFQNEAQLEKSRLLSDRFSAERPKGSFSTLEIQRTEQGDSAMYLCASSLAMGLRQPQHFGDGTRLSIL.

The J gene is TRBJ1-2, the V gene TRBV6-6, with TRBD1 matching 7 bases. Germline-derived CDR1 and CDR2 are MNHNY and SVGAGI (reference sequence). CDR3 length equals 13 residues. The trim removed 6 bases at V and 3 bases at J, leaving 4 bases unmatched. The CDR3, as DNA: TGTGCCAGCAGACCCGGGACAGACTATGGCTACACCTTC. Amino acids: CASRPGTDYGYTF.

V is TRBV30 and J is TRBJ1-5, with unresolved D. V was clipped by 4 bases and J by 6 bases, with 16 bases between them. The length of the CDR3 is 14 residues. Germline V gene sequence: CDR1 GTSNPN, CDR2 SVGIG (reference sequence). CDR3 region: CAWTDPNQGQPQHF. The CDR3, as DNA: TGTGCCTGGACTGATCCAAACCAAGGTCAGCCCCAGCATTTT.

This clonotype was observed at least ten times. V usage is TRBV10-3 and J usage is TRBJ2-5, with D possibly matching TRBD2 (7 bases). The germline CDR1 and CDR2 sequences are ENHRY and SYGVKD. V was cut by 3 bases and J by 4 bases, with 15 bases left in between. The CDR3 consists of 15 residues. The CDR3 spells CAISEGAGAAETQYF. CDR3 DNA sequence: TGTGCCATCAGTGAAGGTGCGGGGGCAGCAGAGACCCAGTACTTC.

In this sample, this clonotype turned up a few times. This chain links TRBV7-2 with TRBJ2-3, with no clear D. Looked up from germline, CDR1 is SGHTA and CDR2 is FQGNSA. This CDR3 spans 15 amino acids. V was trimmed by 2 bases and J by 2 bases, leaving 11 bases between them. The CDR3 DNA sequence: TGTGCCAGCAGCTTAATAAAACCCACCACAGATACGCAGTATTTT. Encoded protein: CASSLIKPTTDTQYF.

This clonotype was counted between two and nine times. The chain uses TRBV28 and TRBJ2-3, with D perhaps TRBD1 (5 bases). The germline gives CDR1 MDHEN, CDR2 SYDVKM. This CDR3 has 14 amino acids. The ends were cut back, 7 bases at V and 3 bases at J, with 14 bases in the middle. CDR3 bases: TGTGCCAGCACCCTAGGGGCGAGAACAGATACGCAGTATTTT. Translating it yields CASTLGARTDTQYF.

The chain is built from TRBV5-6 and TRBJ2-7; 11 bases fit TRBD2. The CDR3 sequence is 15 residues long. CDR1 is SGHDT, CDR2 YYEEEE, per germline. J was trimmed by 7 bases and V by 4 bases; bases with no gene match: 10. The CDR3 nucleotides read TGTGCCAGCAGCACCGGGACTAGCGGCTGGAGGGAGCAGTACTTC. As protein: CASSTGTSGWREQYF.

The chain couples TRBV5-6 to TRBJ2-7, with 8 bases matching TRBD1. Per germline, CDR1 SGHDT and CDR2 YYEEEE. V was pared by 3 bases and J by 2 bases, with 7 bases of the junction left unmatched. This CDR3 contains 15 residues. CDR3 coding DNA: TGTGCCAGCAGCTCGGGGGACAGGATTACCTACGAGCAGTACTTC. Its translation: CASSSGDRITYEQYF.

There are a few counts of this clonotype. The chain joins TRBV11-3 to TRBJ1-1; D uncertain. Trimming cost V 2 bases and J 1 base, with 11 bases left between them. The germline CDR1 and CDR2 sequences are SGHNT and YENEEA. This CDR3 is built from 15 residues. This CDR3 reads CASSLNGAGNTEAFF. The CDR3 nucleotides are TGTGCCAGCAGCTTAAATGGTGCGGGGAACACTGAAGCTTTCTTT.

This clonotype was recorded many times. The rearrangement joins TRBV10-3 to TRBJ2-7, with 9 bases identical to TRBD1. The CDR3 runs to 14 residues. V was clipped by 4 bases and J by 5 bases; unmatched bases: 6. Germline V gene data show CDR1 as ENHRY and CDR2 as SYGVKD. The DNA for the CDR3 is TGTGCCATCAGTGTGGGACAGGGTTTCCACGAGCAGTACTTC. Translating it yields CAISVGQGFHEQYF.

This clonotype occurred many times. The chain is built from TRBV6-5 and TRBJ2-1, with a weak D call TRBD1 (7 bases). V lost 6 bases and J 7 bases, leaving 10 bases between the germline ends. Germline V CDR1 and CDR2: MNHEY, SVGAGI. This CDR3 comprises 12 residues. CDR3 amino acids: CASRSGGNEQFF. The CDR3 nucleotides are TGTGCCAGCAGGTCAGGGGGGAATGAGCAGTTCTTC.

This clonotype was seen only a few times. The chain carries TRBV20-1 and TRBJ1-1; no firm D call. CDR1 is DFQATT, CDR2 SNEGSKA, per germline (reference sequence). The V end was cut by 5 bases, the J end by 2 bases, with 6 bases between. This CDR3 has 11 residues. The DNA of the CDR3 is TGCAGTGCTCCACAAAACACTGAAGCTTTCTTT. Translated: CSAPQNTEAFF.

This clonotype was recorded many times. CDR3 coding DNA: TGTGCCAGCAGCCCCACCGGGGAGCTGTTTTTT. Its translation: CASSPTGELFF. The gene calls are TRBV7-9 and TRBJ2-2; no clear D. Germline values: CDR1 SEHNR, CDR2 FQNEAQ (reference sequence). This CDR3 is 11 amino acids long. V lost 5 bases, J lost 4 bases, and 2 bases lay in between.

This clonotype appeared a few times. V usage is TRBV5-1 and J usage is TRBJ2-1; possible D gene TRBD2, 6 bases. There are 16 residues in the CDR3. Germline assignment: CDR1 SGHRS and CDR2 YFSETQ. V lost 4 bases and J 5 bases, leaving 19 bases between the germline ends. CDR3 bases: TGCGCCAGCAGCCCGGATGGGGGGAGCATGCACAATGAGCAGTTCTTC. Amino acid sequence: CASSPDGGSMHNEQFF.

This clonotype was observed a handful of times. This chain connects TRBV5-1 to TRBJ2-4; no reliable D call. This CDR3 has 18 residues. The V end lost 4 bases, the J end lost 0 bases, and 20 bases lay between the germline ends. Germline assignment: CDR1 SGHRS and CDR2 YFSETQ. CDR3 in amino acids: CASSPGQEVMLAKNIQYF. Written as DNA, the CDR3 is TGCGCCAGCAGCCCCGGCCAGGAAGTGATGCTAGCCAAAAACATTCAGTACTTC.

Only a few counts were recorded for this clonotype. V is TRBV7-8 and J is TRBJ2-1, with 9 bases matching TRBD1. This CDR3 is 18 amino acids long. Trimming took 5 bases from V and 2 from J; bases not matched to a gene: 13. CDR1 is SGHVS, CDR2 FQNEAQ, per germline. The CDR3 protein is CASSRRDRASFAYNEQFF. The CDR3 nucleotides read TGTGCCAGCAGCCGACGGGACAGGGCTAGTTTCGCCTACAATGAGCAGTTCTTC.